This TCR beta chain was profiled in a study of identical twins. TCRdb itself ran the 5' RACE reads through MiXCR, one entry per CDR3 protein. Seen here are approximately 550,000 distinct CDR3 sequences, around 22% observed once, and the top ten hold around 0.5%. The germline V gene has CDR1 SGHVS and CDR2 FQNEAQ. The CDR3 extends over 15 amino acids. V shed 4 bases and J shed 5 bases, with 12 bases lying between them. This sample was shared with a second study, whose subject was yellow fever vaccine responses in identical twins.

This chain connects TRBV7-8 to TRBJ1-6; tentative D call: TRBD1 (6 bases). The receptor was isolated from a young woman in good health. Source material: CD4+ T cells sorted from blood. The CDR3 nucleotides are TGTGCCAGCAGCTCCCGCCGGACAGATAATTCACCCCTCCACTTT. Its translation: CASSSRRTDNSPLHF.